Sequencing of this T cell receptor (beta chain) was carried out in a study of blood T cell repertoires in COVID-19. At the level of the study: The United States, Italy and Spain provided the acute and convalescent COVID-19 samples. Sample material is recorded as cDNA or gDNA derived from T cells, B-cell-depleted T cells, or PBMCs.

Seattle's enrolled individuals joined amid active infection and were then monitored longitudinally. This clone was seen just once. Authors' processing steps: Amplification of reference gene primers was used by the study to estimate nucleated cell counts. Profiled with immunoSEQ multiplex PCR; TCRdb holds only in-frame clones, not every one. Clone size and the V and J calls come from that table; the DNA yielded D and trimming. The sample has more than 25,000 clones, 80% to 90% seen once. The TCR originated in a woman at least 80 years old with COVID-19, enrolled during active disease. Sequencing input: peripheral blood.

The CDR3 nucleotides are TGTGCCAGCAGTCCTCGGGGTAGCGGGGGGGCAGGGGAGCAGTTCTTC. It translates to CASSPRGSGGAGEQFF. The chain carries TRBV27 and TRBJ2-1, with 11 bases fitting TRBD2. Germline CDR1 is MNHEY and CDR2 is SMNVEV (reference sequence). The CDR3 sequence is 16 residues long. Germline trimming cut 5 bases from V and 10 bases from J; bases unmatched to any gene: 13.